A selection of T cell receptor beta chains follows, all from one sample in a study of shared clonotypes between healthy human individuals. This table comes from immunoSEQ multiplex PCR, and its TCRdb copy is limited to in-frame clones, with some not included. This sample has around 1,000,000 clones, with 60% to 85% found just once. The material sequenced was memory CD4+ T cells from PBMCs. The receptors here all came from a man aged 18 to 29 in good health. Some clones in this sample may be carry-over from other donors' samples. The CDR3 runs from the conserved cysteine through the conserved F or W. Clone size is shown for a subset of rows, as once, few, many or a class of expanded clone.

>TRBV19|TRBJ1-1|-
CASSRIDRGVMNTEAFF
>TRBV27|TRBJ2-1|-
CASSLVSGGTFYNEQFF
>TRBV11-1|TRBJ2-7|-
CASSSQSGGRAMDEQYF
>TRBV6-1|TRBJ1-1|-
CASQGQPNTEAFF
>TRBV7-2|TRBJ2-7|few
CASSQRPWSSYEQYF
>TRBV10-3|TRBJ2-7|-
CAISESGRDYEQYF
>TRBV7-9|TRBJ1-1|few
CASSSPRTANTEALF
>TRBV9|TRBJ1-3|-
CASSVVGIKIGNTIYF
>TRBV14|TRBJ2-7|many
CASRQGSSGSPYEQYF
>TRBV5-8|TRBJ1-1|once
CASSLADRAKKEAFF
>TRBV28|TRBJ2-3|-
CASSFRRGATDTQYF
>TRBV15|TRBJ1-5|few
CATSTDSNRPQHF
>TRBV19|TRBJ2-7|-
CASSVFGSSSYEQYF
>TRBV19|TRBJ1-4|-
CASSIRADGEKLFF
>TRBV5-5|TRBJ2-1|-
CASSSGAYNEQFF
>TRBV15|TRBJ2-7|-
CATSRGTANSYEQYF
>TRBV9|TRBJ2-2|-
CASSVDGTGELFF
>TRBV28|TRBJ1-1|-
CASSLRTPQGPRMNTEAFF
>TRBV5-8|TRBJ2-2|-
CASSLRGAQTAHTGELFF
>TRBV10-3|TRBJ2-1|-
CAISQPPGLAGGGTWDEQFF
>TRBV4-2|TRBJ2-3|-
CASSPGPKSTDTQYF
>TRBV6-1|TRBJ1-1|-
CASTLGVNTEAFF
>TRBV9|TRBJ2-1|-
CASSVRTLAGGNEQFF
>TRBV7-3|TRBJ2-2|-
CASGDTGELFF
>TRBV5-1|TRBJ1-4|-
CASRKQGGVEKLFF
>TRBV6-6|TRBJ2-2|once
CASSSTGAVNTGELFF
>TRBV6-1|TRBJ1-1|once
CASSETAPERAAFF
>TRBV6-1|TRBJ1-2|-
CASRGGNNYGYTF
>TRBV6-5|TRBJ1-1|-
CASRRRRDANTEAFF
>TRBV6-5|TRBJ1-2|-
CASRPTGTDYGYTF
>TRBV15|TRBJ2-1|-
CATSRSLTSVPSYNEQFF
>TRBV5-1|TRBJ1-1|-
CASGGQGGTEAFF
>TRBV14|TRBJ1-1|many
CASSRDSTPNTEAFF
>TRBV5-1|TRBJ2-5|-
CASSSSDSQETQYF
>TRBV28|TRBJ2-7|-
CASTQAETGLYEQYF
>TRBV6-6|TRBJ2-2|-
CAVGGVLGTGELFF
>TRBV7-3|TRBJ1-1|-
CASSPGGVAEAFF
>TRBV9|TRBJ1-2|-
CASSVGRRGSVYGYTF
>TRBV28|TRBJ2-2|-
CASSFYPGTSGMAGELFF
>TRBV7-2|TRBJ2-1|-
CASSSSAPSSEQFF
>TRBV9|TRBJ1-5|-
CASSVGPNDNQPQHF
>TRBV6-5|TRBJ2-1|-
CASSYRDRVSYNEQFF
>TRBV4-3|TRBJ1-3|once
CASSQDSGNSGNTIYF
>TRBV15|TRBJ2-1|-
CATSRDRASGRAVGNEQFF
>TRBV28|TRBJ2-1|-
CAINRLGQGVSEQFF
>TRBV6-1|TRBJ2-1|-
CAGLPSGASYNEQFF
>TRBV27|TRBJ2-1|-
CASSPPNEQFF
>TRBV11-2|TRBJ2-2|few
CASSRSWNTGELFF